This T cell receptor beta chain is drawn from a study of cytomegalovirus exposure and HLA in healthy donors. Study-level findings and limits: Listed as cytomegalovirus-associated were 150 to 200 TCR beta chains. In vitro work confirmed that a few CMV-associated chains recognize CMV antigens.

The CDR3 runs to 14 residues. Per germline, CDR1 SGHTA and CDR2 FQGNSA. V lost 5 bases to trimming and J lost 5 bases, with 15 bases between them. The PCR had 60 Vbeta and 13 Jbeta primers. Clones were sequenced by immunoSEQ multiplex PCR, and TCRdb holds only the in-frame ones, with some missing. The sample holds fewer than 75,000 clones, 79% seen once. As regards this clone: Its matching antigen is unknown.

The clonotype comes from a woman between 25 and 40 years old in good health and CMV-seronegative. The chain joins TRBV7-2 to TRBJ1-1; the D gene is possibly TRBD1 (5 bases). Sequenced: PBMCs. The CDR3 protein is CASSPWGGETEAFF. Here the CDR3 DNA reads TGTGCCAGCAGCCCCTGGGGGGGAGAGACTGAAGCTTTCTTT. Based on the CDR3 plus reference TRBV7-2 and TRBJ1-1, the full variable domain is GAGVSQSPSNKVTEKGKDVELRCDPISGHTALYWYRQSLGQGLEFLIYFQGNSAPDKSGLPSDRFSAERTGGSVSTLTIQRTQQEDSAVYLCASSPWGGETEAFFGQGTRLTVV.